This T cell receptor beta chain comes out of a study of T cells in Graves' hyperthyroidism and ophthalmopathy. Study-wide findings and caveats: The model foresaw ophthalmopathy a median around 6 months prior to onset.

To note about this clonotype: Its antigen is as yet unknown.

This CDR3 contains 15 residues. Germline V gene lookup returns CDR1 LNHDA and CDR2 SQIVND (reference sequence). Germline trimming cut 8 bases from V and 6 bases from J; bases unmatched to any gene: 12. Amplified regions were TCR beta CDR3 sequences from RNA transcripts. The HTBI primer set drove a first-round RT-PCR of the TCR CDR3. TCRdb ran MiXCR on the multiplex PCR reads and lists one entry per CDR3 protein. The table shows 300,000 or so distinct CDR3 sequences, with 15% to 20% occurring only once. The receptor was derived from a woman between 50 and 59 years old with Graves' hyperthyroidism. The rearrangement joins TRBV19 to TRBJ2-2, with 7 positions matching TRBD2. What was sequenced was blood. CDR3 loop: CASRTSGGRAGELFF. CDR3 DNA sequence: TGTGCCAGTCGAACCAGCGGAGGGAGGGCCGGGGAGCTGTTTTTT. The whole variable domain, filled in from reference TRBV19 and TRBJ2-2, reads DGGITQSPKYLFRKEGQNVTLSCEQNLNHDAMYWYRQDPGQGLRLIYYSQIVNDFQKGDIAEGYSVSREKKESFPLTVTSAQKNPTAFYLCASRTSGGRAGELFFGEGSRLTVL.